A single sample gave rise to the 17 T cell receptor beta chains below, sequenced in a study of blood T cell repertoires in COVID-19. Assay used: immunoSEQ multiplex PCR; TCRdb lists only in-frame clones, some missing. Here the sample spans over 200,000 clones, about 83% being singletons. The source material was peripheral blood. These receptors originate from a woman in her twenties or thirties with COVID-19, enrolled during active disease.

The chain employs TRBV5-1 and TRBJ2-5; 10 bases are shared with TRBD1. This CDR3 region has 15 residues. Per the germline V gene, CDR1 is SGHRS and CDR2 is YFSETQ. The trim removed 0 bases at V and 5 bases at J, leaving 4 bases unmatched. CDR3 loop: CASSLGDRGRETQYF. For the CDR3, the DNA is TGCGCCAGCAGCTTGGGGGACAGGGGAAGGGAGACCCAGTACTTC.

The J gene is TRBJ1-2, the V gene TRBV6-1; 7 bases line up with TRBD1. Germline V gene data show CDR1 as MNHNS and CDR2 as SASEGT. V lost 1 base and J lost 2; bases outside the gene matches: 4. This CDR3 is built from 15 residues. DNA of the CDR3: TGTGCCAGCAGTGAAGTCGGCAGGGGGAACTATGGCTACACCTTC. The encoded protein is CASSEVGRGNYGYTF.

This clone was observed a handful of times. The chain carries TRBV28 and TRBJ2-5, with 12 bases that match TRBD2. CDR3 size: 16 residues. V gave up 3 bases and J gave up 5 bases; unmatched junction bases: 7. Germline CDR1 and CDR2: MDHEN and SYDVKM. The CDR3 loop is CASSFLTSGSYETQYF. The CDR3 nucleotides are TGTGCCAGCAGTTTCCTGACTAGCGGGAGTTATGAGACCCAGTACTTC.

This clone was seen more than once but under ten times. The V gene is TRBV14, the J gene TRBJ1-6, with 7 bases that match TRBD1. Germline loops: CDR1 SGHDN, CDR2 FVKESK. V lost 4 bases, J lost 4 bases, and 13 bases stayed unmatched. The CDR3 covers 18 residues. The CDR3 DNA is TGTGCCAGCAGCCTCACCGATCAGGGGGTGATATATAATTCACCCCTCCACTTT. It is translated as CASSLTDQGVIYNSPLHF.

The chain employs TRBV10-3 and TRBJ2-7; D is undetermined. V was pared by 2 bases and J by 4 bases, with 6 bases between. This CDR3 comprises 12 residues. From germline, CDR1 is ENHRY and CDR2 SYGVKD. This chain's CDR3 is CAISETQYEQYF. The CDR3 DNA is TGTGCCATCAGTGAGACCCAGTACGAGCAGTACTTC.

The rearrangement links TRBV5-1 to TRBJ2-7, with 10 bases fitting TRBD1. The CDR3 runs 15 residues. V lost 2 bases and J lost 7; bases outside the gene matches: 9. Germline V gene lookup returns CDR1 SGHRS and CDR2 YFSETQ. CDR3 protein: CASSFRTGGLGEQYF. In nucleotides, the CDR3 is TGCGCCAGCAGCTTCAGGACAGGGGGTTTAGGGGAGCAGTACTTC.

The chain carries TRBV2 and TRBJ2-7; TRBD2 is a possible D gene (5 bases). The germline gives CDR1 SNHLY, CDR2 FYNNEI. V shed 6 bases and J shed 0 bases, with 15 bases lying between them. The CDR3 spans 15 residues. CDR3 residues: CASSVRHGSSYEQYF. The CDR3 DNA reads as TGTGCCAGCAGCGTAAGACATGGGAGCTCCTACGAGCAGTACTTC.

This rearrangement joins TRBV7-2 to TRBJ2-5, with unresolved D. This CDR3 is 14 amino acids long. V was clipped by 0 bases and J by 4 bases, with 9 bases between them. In germline, CDR1 is SGHTA, CDR2 FQGNSA. CDR3 in DNA: TGTGCCAGCAGCTTAGCGTCGATGAGAGAGACCCAGTACTTC. It specifies CASSLASMRETQYF.

This rearrangement joins TRBV5-1 to TRBJ2-7, with 7 positions matching TRBD1. Germline-derived CDR1 and CDR2 are SGHRS and YFSETQ. This CDR3 has 15 amino acids. Trimming at V came to 4 bases and at J to 2 bases, leaving 9 bases not matched to a gene. CDR3 coding DNA: TGCGCCAGCAGCCCGCAGCTCACAGGGGCCTACGAGCAGTACTTC. Amino acid sequence: CASSPQLTGAYEQYF.

The chain joins TRBV5-6 to TRBJ1-6, with 9 bases fitting TRBD1. Germline lookup yields CDR1 SGHDT and CDR2 YYEEEE. CDR3 length: 15 residues. Germline trimming cut 2 bases from V and 9 bases from J; bases unmatched to any gene: 6. CDR3 bases: TGTGCCAGCAGCTTCGGGACAGGGACGAGTTCACCCCTCCACTTT. Protein: CASSFGTGTSSPLHF.

The chain joins TRBV5-1 to TRBJ2-3; TRBD2 matches at 11 bases. CDR1 is SGHRS and CDR2 is YFSETQ in the germline V gene. V lost 4 bases to trimming and J lost 1 base; unmatched junction nucleotides: 11. CDR3 length: 18 residues. CDR3: CASSGSSGRALGTDTQYF. The CDR3 DNA sequence: TGCGCCAGCAGCGGGAGTAGCGGGAGGGCCCTAGGCACAGATACGCAGTATTTT.

The V and J genes are TRBV5-4 and TRBJ2-7; TRBD2 agrees at 7 bases. Germline CDR1 and CDR2: SGHNT and YYREEE (reference sequence). The CDR3 has 14 amino acids. V dropped 3 bases and J dropped 2; count of bases not matched to a gene: 5. CDR3 sequence: CASSSSGYPYEQYF. CDR3 coding DNA: TGTGCCAGCAGCTCTAGCGGTTATCCCTACGAGCAGTACTTC.

This clone was observed a few times. The chain recombines TRBV28 with TRBJ2-3; 7 bases line up with TRBD1. The CDR3 spans 14 residues. J gave up 6 bases and V 4 bases, and 7 bases lay outside the gene matches. CDR1 is MDHEN and CDR2 is SYDVKM in the germline V gene. In DNA form, the CDR3 reads TGTGCCAGCAGTTCTGACAGGGTAGGGGATACGCAGTATTTT. Translating gives CASSSDRVGDTQYF.

The chain joins TRBV18 to TRBJ2-7; TRBD1 agrees at 7 bases. This CDR3 spans 14 amino acids. The V and J ends lost 6 bases and 2 bases, in that order; junction bases with no gene match: 7. Germline CDR1 is KGHSH and CDR2 is LQKENI. The CDR3 sequence is CASSTTGEPYEQYF. CDR3 DNA: TGTGCCAGCTCCACAACAGGGGAACCCTACGAGCAGTACTTC.

The rearrangement links TRBV1 to TRBJ2-7; the table names TRBD1, a call not compared with the DNA. TRBV1 is noted as a pseudogene. The CDR3 length is 15 residues. The CDR3 sequence is CTSSHRYGTHYEQYF. The CDR3 bases are TGCACCAGCAGCCACCGATATGGGACACACTACGAGCAGTACTTC.

This chain uses TRBV2 with TRBJ2-7; D possibly corresponds to TRBD1 (6 bases). This CDR3 comprises 15 residues. The V end lost 0 bases, the J end lost 2 bases, and 11 bases lay between the germline ends. Germline CDR1 and CDR2: SNHLY and FYNNEI. For the CDR3, the DNA is TGTGCCAGCAGTGAAGCGGTAGGGGGTGCCTACGAGCAGTACTTC. The encoded protein is CASSEAVGGAYEQYF.

A note on this clone: Sequence at one end of the junction differs from germline and may be a read error. The chain recombines TRBV6-5 with TRBJ1-2, with 8 bases aligning to TRBD1. The CDR3 has 13 amino acids. Germline V gene sequence: CDR1 MNHEY, CDR2 SVGAGI. CDR3 nucleotide sequence: TGTGCCAGCACGACAGGGGTTTACTACGGCTACACCTTC. Its translation: CASTTGVYYGYTF.